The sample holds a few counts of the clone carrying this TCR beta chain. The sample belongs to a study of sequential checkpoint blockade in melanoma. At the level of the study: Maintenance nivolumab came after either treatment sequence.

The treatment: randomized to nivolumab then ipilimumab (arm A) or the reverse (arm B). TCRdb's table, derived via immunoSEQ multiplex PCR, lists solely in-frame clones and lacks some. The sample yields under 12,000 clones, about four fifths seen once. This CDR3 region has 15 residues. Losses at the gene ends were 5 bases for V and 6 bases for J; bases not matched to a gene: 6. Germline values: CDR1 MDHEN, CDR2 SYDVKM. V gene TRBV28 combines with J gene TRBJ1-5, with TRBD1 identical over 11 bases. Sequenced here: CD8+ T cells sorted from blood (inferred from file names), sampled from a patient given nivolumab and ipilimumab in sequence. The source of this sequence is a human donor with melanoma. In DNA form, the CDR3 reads TGTGCCAGCAGTCTCGGGACAGGGGGTATTCAGCCCCAGCATTTT. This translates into CASSLGTGGIQPQHF.